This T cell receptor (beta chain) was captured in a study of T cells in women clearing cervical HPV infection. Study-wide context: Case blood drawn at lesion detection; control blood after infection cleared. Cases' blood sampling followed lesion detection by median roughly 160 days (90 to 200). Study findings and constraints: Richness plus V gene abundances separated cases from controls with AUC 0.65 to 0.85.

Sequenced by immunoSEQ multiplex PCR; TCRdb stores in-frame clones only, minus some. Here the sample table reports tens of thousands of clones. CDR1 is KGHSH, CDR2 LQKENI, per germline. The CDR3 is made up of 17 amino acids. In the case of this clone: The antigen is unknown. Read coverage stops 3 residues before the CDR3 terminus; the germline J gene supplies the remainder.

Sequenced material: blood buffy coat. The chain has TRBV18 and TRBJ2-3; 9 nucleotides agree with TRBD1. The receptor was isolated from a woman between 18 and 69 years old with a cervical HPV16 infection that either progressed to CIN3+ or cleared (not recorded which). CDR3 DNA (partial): TGTGCCAGCTCAGATCTAGACCCGGGACAGGGAAATCAGCCG. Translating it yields CASSDLDPGQGNQP. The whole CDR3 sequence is CASSDLDPGQGNQPQYF.